These T cell receptor beta chains were read from a single sample in a study of cytomegalovirus exposure and HLA in healthy donors. Assay used: immunoSEQ multiplex PCR; TCRdb lists only in-frame clones, some missing. The sample lists over 130,000 clones; about 84% were seen once. The specimen sequenced was PBMCs. These TCRs come from a man aged 45 to 65 in good health and CMV-seronegative. The CDR3 runs from the conserved cysteine through the conserved F or W. D genes are given only for firm matches. Clone size is shown for a subset of rows, as once, few, many or a class of expanded clone.

TRBJ1-5,TRBV28,.,.,CASSFGVGSNQPQHF,TGTGCCAGCAGTTTCGGGGTAGGGAGCAATCAGCCCCAGCATTTT
TRBJ1-2,TRBV2,.,.,CASSGQGWYGYTF,TGTGCCAGCAGTGGCCAGGGGTGGTACGGCTACACCTTC
TRBJ1-3,TRBV13,.,.,CASSQQYTVSGNTIYF,TGTGCCAGCAGCCAACAGTATACGGTCTCTGGAAACACCATATATTTT
TRBJ1-1,TRBV28,.,.,CASSNRIEAFF,TGTGCCAGCAGCAACAGGATCGAAGCTTTCTTT
TRBJ1-6,TRBV27,.,.,CASSPFPGQTSSYNSPLHF,TGTGCCAGCAGTCCCTTCCCCGGACAGACAAGCTCCTATAATTCACCCCTCCACTTT
TRBJ2-3,TRBV7-9,TRBD2,few,CASSLARGLAGAGDTQYF,TGTGCCAGCAGCTTAGCGCGGGGACTAGCGGGAGCGGGAGATACGCAGTATTTT
TRBJ2-7,TRBV19,TRBD1,few,CASREGQGAVEQYF,TGTGCCAGTAGGGAGGGACAGGGGGCAGTGGAGCAGTACTTC
TRBJ1-6,TRBV7-2,.,.,CASSLPGTRGGSPLHF,TGTGCCAGCAGCTTACCCGGGACCCGAGGAGGGTCACCCCTCCACTTT
TRBJ2-1,TRBV5-1,TRBD2,.,CASSPGLAGGGNEQFF,TGCGCCAGCAGCCCAGGACTAGCGGGGGGCGGGAATGAGCAGTTCTTC
TRBJ2-7,TRBV6-6,.,.,CASSYASGRYEQYF,TGTGCCAGCAGTTATGCCAGCGGACGCTACGAGCAGTACTTC
TRBJ1-2,TRBV30,.,.,CAWSVVSSLGGYTF,TGTGCCTGGAGTGTAGTCTCCAGCCTAGGTGGCTACACCTTC
TRBJ1-1,TRBV19,.,once,CASASWQSGTEAFF,TGTGCCAGTGCCAGTTGGCAAAGCGGCACTGAAGCTTTCTTT
TRBJ1-2,TRBV5-4,TRBD1,.,CASSLRKGQGSYGYTF,TGTGCCAGCAGCTTGAGGAAGGGACAGGGAAGCTATGGCTACACCTTC
TRBJ1-2,TRBV7-9,TRBD1,.,CASSSLGAGGYGYTF,TGTGCCAGCAGCTCGTTGGGGGCAGGGGGCTATGGCTACACCTTC
TRBJ1-5,TRBV27,.,few,CASSLVGVFSNQPQHF,TGTGCCAGCAGTTTAGTAGGGGTCTTTAGCAATCAGCCCCAGCATTTT
TRBJ2-7,TRBV18,TRBD2,.,CASSPQNLGLAGVGNEQYF,TGTGCCAGCTCACCCCAAAATTTGGGACTAGCGGGAGTTGGGAACGAGCAGTACTTC
TRBJ2-7,TRBV30,.,few,CASTNSYEQYF,TGTGCCTCTACTAACTCCTACGAGCAGTACTTC
TRBJ2-5,TRBV7-9,.,.,CASSAGGAPQETQYF,TGTGCCAGCAGCGCGGGCGGAGCGCCTCAAGAGACCCAGTACTTC
TRBJ1-5,TRBV6-5,.,.,CASSYALGGTQPQHF,TGTGCCAGCAGTTACGCGCTGGGGGGAACGCAGCCCCAGCATTTT
TRBJ2-3,TRBV9,.,.,CASSVGRAGTDTQYF,TGTGCCAGCAGCGTAGGCAGGGCGGGCACAGATACGCAGTATTTT
TRBJ2-6,TRBV19,.,.,CASSMAGARGGANVLTF,TGTGCCAGTAGTATGGCAGGGGCGAGAGGTGGGGCCAACGTCCTGACTTTC
TRBJ1-5,TRBV27,.,.,CASSPPLGPQHF,TGTGCCAGCAGTCCTCCCCTCGGGCCCCAGCATTTT
TRBJ1-5,TRBV6-5,.,.,CASSLGQYSNQPQHF,TGTGCCAGCAGCCTAGGACAGTATAGCAATCAGCCCCAGCATTTT
TRBJ2-2,TRBV27,.,.,CASSLSSGSGELFF,TGTGCCAGCAGTTTATCGTCGGGGTCCGGGGAGCTGTTTTTT
TRBJ2-1,TRBV6-5,TRBD1,.,CASREDRVGEQFF,TGTGCCAGCAGGGAAGACAGGGTTGGTGAGCAGTTCTTC
TRBJ2-1,TRBV11-2,.,.,CASSTSGPQFF,TGTGCCAGCAGCACAAGCGGTCCGCAGTTCTTC